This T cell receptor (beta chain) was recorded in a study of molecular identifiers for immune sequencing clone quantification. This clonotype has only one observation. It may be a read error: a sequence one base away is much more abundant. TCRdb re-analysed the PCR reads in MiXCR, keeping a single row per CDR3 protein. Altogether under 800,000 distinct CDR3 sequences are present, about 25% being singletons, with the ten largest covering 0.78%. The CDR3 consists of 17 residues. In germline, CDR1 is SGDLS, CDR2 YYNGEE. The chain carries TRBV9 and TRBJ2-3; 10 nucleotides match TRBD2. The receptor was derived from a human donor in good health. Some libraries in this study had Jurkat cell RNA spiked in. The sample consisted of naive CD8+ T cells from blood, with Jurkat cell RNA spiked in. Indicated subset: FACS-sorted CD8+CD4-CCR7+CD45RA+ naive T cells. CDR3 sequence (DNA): TGTGCCGGCAGCGTAGATAGTAGCGGGAGGTGGGCAGATACGCAGTATTTT. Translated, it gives CAGSVDSSGRWADTQYF.